The source of this T cell receptor beta chain is a study of molecular identifiers for immune sequencing clone quantification. In this sample, this clonotype turned up a few times. J lost 7 bases, V lost 4 bases, and 9 bases had no gene match. Per germline, CDR1 SEHNR and CDR2 FQNEAQ (reference sequence). The CDR3 runs to 15 residues. TCRdb re-called the PCR reads through MiXCR, storing one row per CDR3 protein. The sample holds some 320,000 distinct CDR3 sequences, 20% to 25% seen once. The chain is built from TRBV7-9 and TRBJ2-2; 7 nucleotides align to TRBD1. Sequences were obtained from naive CD8+ T cells from blood, with Jurkat cell RNA spiked in. The sample's subset: FACS-sorted CD8+CD4-CCR7+CD45RA+ naive T cells. This clonotype was obtained from a human donor in good health. Some libraries in this study had Jurkat cell RNA spiked in. The CDR3 loop is CASSSPRGRNGELFF. As DNA, the CDR3 is TGTGCCAGCAGCTCCCCAAGGGGGCGGAACGGGGAGCTGTTTTTT.